This T cell receptor beta chain was recorded in a study of blood T cells in healthy people across ages. Study summary: The capture of about one barcoded beta molecule per two T cells was achieved by template switching.

The CDR3 is made up of 13 amino acids. The J segment lost 4 bases and the V segment lost 7 bases, leaving 6 bases of the junction unmatched. Germline CDR1 is SQVTM and CDR2 is ANQGSEA. A sample-barcoded 5' primer and a J-beta primer mix were used in a second PCR of about 6 to 11 cycles. A single record per CDR3 protein comes from TCRdb applying MiXCR to the 5' RACE reads. This table holds around 1,000,000 distinct CDR3 sequences, more than 30% found once. The specimen was blood. The chain employs TRBV29-1 and TRBJ1-2; 10 nucleotides line up with TRBD1. This TCR came from a young man in good health. This CDR3 is CSAAGTGAYGYTF. In DNA, the CDR3 is TGCAGCGCCGCCGGGACAGGGGCCTATGGCTACACCTTC. The full variable domain, completed using reference TRBV29-1 and TRBJ1-2, is SAVISQKPSRDICQRGTSLTIQCQVDSQVTMMFWYRQQPGQSLTLIATANQGSEATYESGFVIDKFPISRPNLTFSTLTVSNMSPEDSSIYLCSAAGTGAYGYTFGSGTRLTVV.